Sequencing of this T cell receptor (beta chain) was carried out in a study of blood T cells in healthy people across ages. Study observations and caveats: The diversity estimates, figures obtained from one million T cells, were considered underestimates.

The authors ran a second PCR of 7 to 11 cycles using a sample-barcoded 5' primer and a J-beta primer mix. TCRdb re-called the 5' RACE reads through MiXCR, storing one row per CDR3 protein. The data show roughly 2 million distinct CDR3 sequences, roughly 52% seen once. From germline, CDR1 is ENHRY and CDR2 SYGVKD. This CDR3 is 13 amino acids long. The V end lost 2 bases, the J end lost 0 bases, and 4 bases lay between the germline ends. This clonotype was observed a few times. The antigen is not known. The clonotype was recovered from a woman between 35 and 50 years old in good health. This chain connects TRBV10-3 to TRBJ2-5; D uncertain. The sample consisted of blood. CDR3 loop: CAISEEYQETQYF. CDR3 nucleotides: TGTGCCATCAGTGAGGAGTACCAAGAGACCCAGTACTTC.